The TCR beta chain under discussion was sequenced for a study of shared clonotypes between healthy human individuals. Clones were read by immunoSEQ multiplex PCR, and TCRdb kept only the in-frame ones, dropping some. The sample lists about 2.1 million clones, 85% to 95% occurring once. Terminally differentiated effector memory CD45RA+ cells were excluded from the naive CD8 cells, which were CD45RO-negative and positively selected for CCR7. Regarding this clone: The antigen is not known. Other nucleotide sequences in the sample specify the same CDR3.

Overall study results and limits: Non-shared clonotypes showed lower generation probabilities than clonotypes common to all four donors. Generally, naive subsets (rather than memory subsets) showed larger estimated richness.

The TCR was taken from a man younger than 35 in good health. Some clones in this sample may be carry-over from other donors' samples. Material: naive CD8+ T cells from PBMCs.

CDR3 region: CASSESRTGELFF. The CDR3 DNA is TGCGCCAGCAGTGAGTCTCGGACCGGGGAGCTGTTTTTT. The chain recombines TRBV10-1 with TRBJ2-2; D remains unclear. V gave up 0 bases and J gave up 5 bases, with 4 bases separating them. Germline V gives CDR1 WNHNN, CDR2 SYGVQD (reference sequence). The CDR3 is made up of 13 amino acids.